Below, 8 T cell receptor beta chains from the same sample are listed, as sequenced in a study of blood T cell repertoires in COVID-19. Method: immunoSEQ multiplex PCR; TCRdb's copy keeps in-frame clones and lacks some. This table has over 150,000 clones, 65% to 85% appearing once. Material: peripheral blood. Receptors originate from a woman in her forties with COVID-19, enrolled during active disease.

The CDR3 spells CASSKTGTDWISGNTIYF. The DNA of the CDR3 is TGTGCCAGCAGCAAAACCGGGACAGACTGGATCTCTGGAAACACCATATATTTT. The chain uses TRBV3-1 (or the pseudogene TRBV3-2) and TRBJ1-3, with 7 bases aligning to TRBD1. After removal of 5 bases from V and 0 bases from J, the junction contained 13 bases not matched to a gene. The CDR3 loop spans 18 amino acids. Per the germline V gene, CDR1 is LGHDT and CDR2 is YNNKEL (reference sequence).

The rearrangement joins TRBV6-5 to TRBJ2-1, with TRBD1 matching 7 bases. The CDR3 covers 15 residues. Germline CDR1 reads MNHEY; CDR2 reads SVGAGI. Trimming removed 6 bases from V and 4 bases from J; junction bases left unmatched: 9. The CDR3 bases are TGTGCCAGCAGAAAAATGGGACAGCTATACAATGAGCAGTTCTTC. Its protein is CASRKMGQLYNEQFF.

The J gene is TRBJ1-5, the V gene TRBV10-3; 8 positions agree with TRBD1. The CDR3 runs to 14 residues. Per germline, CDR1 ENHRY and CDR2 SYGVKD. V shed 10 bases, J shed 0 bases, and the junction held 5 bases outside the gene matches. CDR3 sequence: CATGTGYSNQPQHF. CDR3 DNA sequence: TGTGCCACCGGGACAGGCTATAGCAATCAGCCCCAGCATTTT.

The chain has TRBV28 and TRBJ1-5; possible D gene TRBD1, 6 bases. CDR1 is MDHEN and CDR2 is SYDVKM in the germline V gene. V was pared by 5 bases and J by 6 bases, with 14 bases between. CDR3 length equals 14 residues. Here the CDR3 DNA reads TGTGCCAGCAGTGCCACAGGGCGAATTCAGCCCCAGCATTTT. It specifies CASSATGRIQPQHF.

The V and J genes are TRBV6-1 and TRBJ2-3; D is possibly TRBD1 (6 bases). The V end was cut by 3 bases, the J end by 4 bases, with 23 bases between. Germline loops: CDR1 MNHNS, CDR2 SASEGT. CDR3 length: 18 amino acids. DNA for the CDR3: TGTGCCAGCAGTGAGGGGGCGCTCTTGGGCGGAGCGGCAGATACGCAGTATTTT. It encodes CASSEGALLGGAADTQYF.

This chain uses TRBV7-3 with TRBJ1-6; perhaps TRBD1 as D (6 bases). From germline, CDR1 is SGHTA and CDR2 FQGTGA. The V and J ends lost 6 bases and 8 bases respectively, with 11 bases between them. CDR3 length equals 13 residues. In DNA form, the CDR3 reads TGTGCCAGCAGGGGGGCAGGGGATTCACCCCTCCACTTT. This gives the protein CASRGAGDSPLHF.

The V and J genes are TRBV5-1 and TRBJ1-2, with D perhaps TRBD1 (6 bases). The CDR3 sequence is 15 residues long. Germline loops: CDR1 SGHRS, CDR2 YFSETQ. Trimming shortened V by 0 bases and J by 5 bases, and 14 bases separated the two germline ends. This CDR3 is CASSLVGGGVYGYTF. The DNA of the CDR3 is TGCGCCAGCAGCTTGGTTGGAGGGGGGGTTTATGGCTACACCTTC.

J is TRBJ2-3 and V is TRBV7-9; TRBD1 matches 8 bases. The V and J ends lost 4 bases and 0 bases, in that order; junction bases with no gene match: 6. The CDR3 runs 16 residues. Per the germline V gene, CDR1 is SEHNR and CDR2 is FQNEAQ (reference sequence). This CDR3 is CASSSRTGRSTDTQYF. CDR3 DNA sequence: TGTGCCAGCAGCTCAAGGACAGGGAGAAGCACAGATACGCAGTATTTT.